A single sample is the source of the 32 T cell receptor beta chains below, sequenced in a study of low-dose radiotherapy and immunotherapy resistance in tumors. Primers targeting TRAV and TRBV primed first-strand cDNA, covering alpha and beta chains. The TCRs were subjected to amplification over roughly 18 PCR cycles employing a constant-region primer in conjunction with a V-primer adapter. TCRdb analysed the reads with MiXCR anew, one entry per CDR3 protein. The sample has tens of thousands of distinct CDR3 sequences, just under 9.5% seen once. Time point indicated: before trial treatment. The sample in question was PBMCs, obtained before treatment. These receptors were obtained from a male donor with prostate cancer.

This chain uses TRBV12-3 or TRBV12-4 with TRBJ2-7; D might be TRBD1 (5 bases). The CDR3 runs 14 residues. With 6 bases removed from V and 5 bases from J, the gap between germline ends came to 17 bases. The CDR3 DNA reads TGTGCCAGCAGCCCCTCCAGCAGGGTGGACGAGCAGTACTTC. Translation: CASSPSSRVDEQYF.

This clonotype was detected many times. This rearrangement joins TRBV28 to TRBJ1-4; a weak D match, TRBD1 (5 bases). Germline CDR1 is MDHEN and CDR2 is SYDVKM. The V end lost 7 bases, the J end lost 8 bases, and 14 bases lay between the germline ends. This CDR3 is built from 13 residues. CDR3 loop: CASTSRGREKLFF. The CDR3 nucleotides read TGTGCCAGCACCTCTCGGGGGAGGGAAAAACTGTTTTTT.

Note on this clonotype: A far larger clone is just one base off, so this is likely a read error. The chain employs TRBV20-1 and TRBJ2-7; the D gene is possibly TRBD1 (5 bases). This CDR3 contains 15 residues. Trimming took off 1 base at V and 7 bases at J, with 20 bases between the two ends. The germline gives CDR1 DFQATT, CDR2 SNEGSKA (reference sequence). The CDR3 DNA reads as TGCAGTGCTAGAGTGAGTTTGGGGCCTCGGTATGAGCAGTACTTC. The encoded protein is CSARVSLGPRYEQYF.

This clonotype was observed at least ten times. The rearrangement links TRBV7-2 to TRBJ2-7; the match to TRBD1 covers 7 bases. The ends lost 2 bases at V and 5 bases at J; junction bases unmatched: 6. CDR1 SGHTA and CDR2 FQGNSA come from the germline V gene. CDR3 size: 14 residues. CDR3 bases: TGTGCCAGCAGCTTACCGACAGGGAGTAACGAGCAGTACTTC. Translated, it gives CASSLPTGSNEQYF.

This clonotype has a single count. The CDR3 DNA follows: TGTGCCAGCAGTTCACCGGGAGGGCCCCAGGGCTACAATGAGCAGTTCTTC. This codes for CASSSPGGPQGYNEQFF. The rearrangement uses TRBV6-8 and TRBJ2-1; 8 nucleotides line up with TRBD2. Trimming removed 4 bases from V and 3 bases from J; junction bases left unmatched: 11. This CDR3 region has 17 residues. Germline CDR1 and CDR2: MNHGY and SAAAGT.

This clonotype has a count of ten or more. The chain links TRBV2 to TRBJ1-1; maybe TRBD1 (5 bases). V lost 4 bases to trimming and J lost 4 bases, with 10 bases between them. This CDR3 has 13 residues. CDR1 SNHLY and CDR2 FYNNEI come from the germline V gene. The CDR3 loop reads CASSVEGRTEAFF. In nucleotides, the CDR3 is TGTGCCAGCAGTGTAGAGGGGCGCACTGAAGCTTTCTTT.

Written as DNA, the CDR3 is TGCAGTGCTAGAGATCGGGTTGGGGGGAAGGGGATCTACGAGCAGTACTTC. This sequence encodes CSARDRVGGKGIYEQYF. The chain is built from TRBV20-1 and TRBJ2-7; D may be TRBD2 (6 bases). The CDR3 consists of 17 residues. Trimming removed 0 bases from V and 3 bases from J, with 21 bases in between. The germline gives CDR1 DFQATT, CDR2 SNEGSKA (reference sequence).

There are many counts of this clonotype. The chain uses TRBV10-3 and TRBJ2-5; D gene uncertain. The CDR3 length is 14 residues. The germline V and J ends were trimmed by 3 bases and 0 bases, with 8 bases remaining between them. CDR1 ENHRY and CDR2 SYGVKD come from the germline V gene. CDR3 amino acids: CAISDFLYQETQYF. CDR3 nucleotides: TGTGCCATCAGTGATTTTCTATACCAAGAGACCCAGTACTTC.

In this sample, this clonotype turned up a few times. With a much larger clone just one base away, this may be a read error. Here the CDR3 reads CSVEALQETQYF. In DNA form, the CDR3 reads TGCAGCGTTGAGGCCCTCCAAGAGACCCAGTACTTC. The chain carries TRBV29-1 and TRBJ2-5; D unclear. CDR1 SQVTM and CDR2 ANQGSEA come from the germline V gene. The CDR3 has 12 residues. Trimming took off 3 bases at V and 1 base at J, with 6 bases between the two ends.

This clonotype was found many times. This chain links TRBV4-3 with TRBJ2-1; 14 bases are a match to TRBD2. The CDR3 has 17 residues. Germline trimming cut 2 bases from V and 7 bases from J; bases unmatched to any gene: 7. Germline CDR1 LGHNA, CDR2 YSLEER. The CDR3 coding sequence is TGCGCCAGCAGCCAACGAAAGGGACTAGCGGGAGCAAATGAGCAGTTCTTC. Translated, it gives CASSQRKGLAGANEQFF.

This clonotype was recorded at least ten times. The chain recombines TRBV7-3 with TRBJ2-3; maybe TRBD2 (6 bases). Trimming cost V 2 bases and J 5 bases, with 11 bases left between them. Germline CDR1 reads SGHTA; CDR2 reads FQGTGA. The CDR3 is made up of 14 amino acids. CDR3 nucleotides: TGTGCCAGCAGCTTAGGAGGGCCGATAGATACGCAGTATTTT. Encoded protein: CASSLGGPIDTQYF.

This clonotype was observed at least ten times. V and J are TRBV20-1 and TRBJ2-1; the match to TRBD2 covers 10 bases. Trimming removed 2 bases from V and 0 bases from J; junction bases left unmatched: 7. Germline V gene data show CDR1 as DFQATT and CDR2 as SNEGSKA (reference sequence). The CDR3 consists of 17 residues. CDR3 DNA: TGCAGTGCTAGACCACTAGCGGGAAGTCCCTCCTACAATGAGCAGTTCTTC. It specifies CSARPLAGSPSYNEQFF.

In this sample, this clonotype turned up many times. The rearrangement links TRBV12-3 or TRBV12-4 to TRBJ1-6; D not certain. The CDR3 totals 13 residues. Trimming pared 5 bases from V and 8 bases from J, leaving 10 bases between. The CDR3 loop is CASSGGFDSPLHF. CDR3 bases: TGTGCCAGCAGTGGAGGGTTTGATTCACCCCTCCACTTT.

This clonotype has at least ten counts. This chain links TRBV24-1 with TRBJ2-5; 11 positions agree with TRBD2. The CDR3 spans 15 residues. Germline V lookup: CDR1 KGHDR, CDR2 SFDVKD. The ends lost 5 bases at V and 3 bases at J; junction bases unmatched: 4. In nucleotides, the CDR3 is TGTGCCACCAGTGCAAAACTAGCGGGAGAAGAGACCCAGTACTTC. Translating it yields CATSAKLAGEETQYF.

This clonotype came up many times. CDR3 protein: CSARARDVYNEQFF. CDR3 DNA sequence: TGCAGTGCTAGAGCCCGGGACGTCTACAATGAGCAGTTCTTC. V is TRBV20-1 and J is TRBJ2-1; perhaps D is TRBD1 or TRBD2 (5 bases each). V dropped 1 base and J dropped 3 bases, with 10 bases sitting between them. Looked up from germline, CDR1 is DFQATT and CDR2 is SNEGSKA (reference sequence). This CDR3 spans 14 amino acids.

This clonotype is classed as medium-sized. The CDR3 nucleotides are TGTGCCAGCCTCGCGGGGGGCACCGGGGAGCTGTTTTTT. Residues: CASLAGGTGELFF. The rearrangement joins TRBV5-6 to TRBJ2-2, with 8 positions matching TRBD2. Losses at the gene ends were 7 bases for V and 4 bases for J; bases not matched to a gene: 3. This CDR3 has 13 amino acids. Germline-derived CDR1 and CDR2 are SGHDT and YYEEEE.

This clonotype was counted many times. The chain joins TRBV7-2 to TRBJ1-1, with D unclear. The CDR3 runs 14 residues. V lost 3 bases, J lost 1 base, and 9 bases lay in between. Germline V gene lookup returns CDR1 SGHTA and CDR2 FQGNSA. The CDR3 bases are TGTGCCAGCAGCTTCAGGCAGCAGAACACTGAAGCTTTCTTT. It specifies CASSFRQQNTEAFF.

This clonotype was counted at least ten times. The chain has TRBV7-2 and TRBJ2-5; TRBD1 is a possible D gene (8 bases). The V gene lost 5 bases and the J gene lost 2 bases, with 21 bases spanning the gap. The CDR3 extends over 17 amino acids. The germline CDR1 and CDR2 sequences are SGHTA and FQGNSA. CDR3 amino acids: CASSGQGAVGGQETQYF. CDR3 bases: TGTGCCAGCAGCGGCCAGGGGGCGGTGGGGGGGCAAGAGACCCAGTACTTC.

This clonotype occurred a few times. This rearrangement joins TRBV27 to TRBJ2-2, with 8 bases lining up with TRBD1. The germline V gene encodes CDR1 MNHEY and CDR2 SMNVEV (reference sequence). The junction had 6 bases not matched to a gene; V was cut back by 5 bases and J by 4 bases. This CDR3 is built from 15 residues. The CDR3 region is CASSPRTGLTGELFF. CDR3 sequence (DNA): TGTGCCAGCAGTCCTCGGACAGGGCTCACCGGGGAGCTGTTTTTT.

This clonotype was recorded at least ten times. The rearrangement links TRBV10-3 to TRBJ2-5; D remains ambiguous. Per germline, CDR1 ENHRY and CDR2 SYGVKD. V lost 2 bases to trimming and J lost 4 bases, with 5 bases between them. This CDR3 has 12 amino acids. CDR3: CAISEPRETQYF. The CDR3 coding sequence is TGTGCCATCAGTGAGCCTAGAGAGACCCAGTACTTC.

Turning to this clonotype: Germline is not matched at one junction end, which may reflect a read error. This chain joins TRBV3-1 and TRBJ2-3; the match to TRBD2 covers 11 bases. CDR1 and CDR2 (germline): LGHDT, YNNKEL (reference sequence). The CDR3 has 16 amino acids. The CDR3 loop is CASPPGLAVSTNTQYF. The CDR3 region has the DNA TGTGCCAGCCCTCCGGGACTAGCGGTCAGCACAAATACGCAGTATTTT.

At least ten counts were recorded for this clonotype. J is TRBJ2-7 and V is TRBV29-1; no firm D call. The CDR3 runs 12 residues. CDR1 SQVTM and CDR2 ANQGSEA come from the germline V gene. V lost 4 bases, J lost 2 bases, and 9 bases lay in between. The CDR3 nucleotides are TGCAGCGTTGCCACCGTGCCCTACGAGCAGTACTTC. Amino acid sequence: CSVATVPYEQYF.

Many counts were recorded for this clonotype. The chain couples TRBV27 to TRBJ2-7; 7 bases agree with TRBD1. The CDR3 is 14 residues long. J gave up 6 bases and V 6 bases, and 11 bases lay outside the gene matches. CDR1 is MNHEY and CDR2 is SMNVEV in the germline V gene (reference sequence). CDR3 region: CASRIDRVPSEQYF. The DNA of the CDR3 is TGTGCCAGCAGAATTGACAGGGTCCCTTCCGAGCAGTACTTC.

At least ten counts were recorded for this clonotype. The CDR3 DNA follows: TGTGCCAGCAGTTTAACAGGGTATGAGCAGTTCTTC. This translates into CASSLTGYEQFF. V gene TRBV28 combines with J gene TRBJ2-1; perhaps TRBD1 as D (6 bases). Germline V CDR1 and CDR2: MDHEN, SYDVKM. This CDR3 contains 12 residues. V lost 2 bases to trimming and J lost 8 bases, with 7 bases between them.

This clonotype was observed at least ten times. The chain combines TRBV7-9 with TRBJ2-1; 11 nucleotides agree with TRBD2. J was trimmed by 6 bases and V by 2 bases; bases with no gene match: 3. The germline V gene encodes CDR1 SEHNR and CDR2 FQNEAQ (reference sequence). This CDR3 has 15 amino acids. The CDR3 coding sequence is TGTGCCAGCAGCTTAACTAGCGGGAGTGGCAATGAGCAGTTCTTC. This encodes CASSLTSGSGNEQFF.

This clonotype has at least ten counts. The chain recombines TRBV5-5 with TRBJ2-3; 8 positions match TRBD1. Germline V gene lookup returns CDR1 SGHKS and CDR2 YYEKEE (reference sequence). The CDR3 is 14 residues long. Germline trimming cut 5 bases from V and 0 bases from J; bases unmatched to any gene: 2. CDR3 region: CASRTGVSTDTQYF. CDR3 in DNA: TGTGCCAGCAGGACAGGGGTCAGCACAGATACGCAGTATTTT.

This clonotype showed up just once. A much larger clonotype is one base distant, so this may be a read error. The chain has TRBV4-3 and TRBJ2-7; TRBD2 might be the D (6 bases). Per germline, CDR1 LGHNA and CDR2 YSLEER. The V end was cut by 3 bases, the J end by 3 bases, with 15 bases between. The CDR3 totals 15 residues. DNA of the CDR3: TGCGCCAGCAGCCAGCCTGGGACTGGGAACTACGAGCAGTACTTC. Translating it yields CASSQPGTGNYEQYF.

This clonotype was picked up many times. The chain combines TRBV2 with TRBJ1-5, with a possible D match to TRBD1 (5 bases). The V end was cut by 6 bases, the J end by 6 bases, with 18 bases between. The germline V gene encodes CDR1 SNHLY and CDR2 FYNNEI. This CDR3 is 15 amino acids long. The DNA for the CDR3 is TGTGCCAGCAGCGCCGGGACGGCCCCGGTTCAGCCCCAGCATTTT. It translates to CASSAGTAPVQPQHF.

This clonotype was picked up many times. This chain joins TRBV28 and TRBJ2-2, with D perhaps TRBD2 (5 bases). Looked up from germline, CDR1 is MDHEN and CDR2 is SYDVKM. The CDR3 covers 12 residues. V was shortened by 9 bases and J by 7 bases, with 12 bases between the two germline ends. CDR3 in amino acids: CASGLWSGELFF. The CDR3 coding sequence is TGTGCCAGTGGACTGTGGAGCGGGGAGCTGTTTTTT.

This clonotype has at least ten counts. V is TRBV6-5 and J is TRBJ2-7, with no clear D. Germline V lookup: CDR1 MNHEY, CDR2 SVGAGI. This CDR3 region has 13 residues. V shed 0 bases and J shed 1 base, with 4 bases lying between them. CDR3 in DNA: TGTGCCAGCAGTTACTCCGCGTCCTACGAGCAGTACTTC. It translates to CASSYSASYEQYF.

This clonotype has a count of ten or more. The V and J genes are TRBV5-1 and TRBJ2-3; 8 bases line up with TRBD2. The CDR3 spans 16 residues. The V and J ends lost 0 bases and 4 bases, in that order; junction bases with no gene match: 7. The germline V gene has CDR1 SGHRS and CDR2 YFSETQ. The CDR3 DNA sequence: TGCGCCAGCAGCTTGGTGAGCGGGAGTGTTGCAGATACGCAGTATTTT. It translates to CASSLVSGSVADTQYF.

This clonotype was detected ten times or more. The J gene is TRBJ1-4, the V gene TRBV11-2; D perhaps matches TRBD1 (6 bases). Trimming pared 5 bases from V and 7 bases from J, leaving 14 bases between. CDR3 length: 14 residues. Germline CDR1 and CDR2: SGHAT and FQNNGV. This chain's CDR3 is CASSPTGSGEKLFF. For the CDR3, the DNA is TGTGCCAGCAGCCCCACAGGGTCAGGTGAAAAACTGTTTTTT.